This paragraph reports one T cell receptor (beta chain). Its target is unknown. TCRdb analysed the PCR reads with MiXCR anew, one entry per CDR3 protein. The table has around 460,000 distinct CDR3 sequences, about 25% seen once. The data originate from a study of molecular identifiers for immune sequencing clone quantification. Across the whole study: Replicate experiments divided RNA from around 20,000 or 100,000 naive CD8 cells into five parts and sequenced four.

Study-level points and caveats: Clones above 20 RNA copies held over 97% of effector molecules, under 1% in naive cells.

For naive CD8 T cells, sorting used the CD8+CD4-CCR7+CD45RA+ phenotype. CDR3 length: 19 amino acids. V lost 0 bases to trimming and J lost 0 bases, with 18 bases between them. CDR1 MGHRA and CDR2 YSYEKL come from the germline V gene. The clonotype originates from a human donor in good health. Some libraries in this study had Jurkat cell RNA spiked in. What was sequenced was naive CD8+ T cells from blood, with Jurkat cell RNA spiked in. Subset given: FACS-sorted CD8+CD4-CCR7+CD45RA+ naive T cells. The chain couples TRBV4-1 to TRBJ2-1, with D hard to call. The CDR3 loop reads CASSQEAIFGPSSYNEQFF. As DNA, the CDR3 is TGCGCCAGCAGCCAAGAGGCCATTTTTGGTCCGAGCTCCTACAATGAGCAGTTCTTC.